A single T cell receptor (beta chain) is shown here with its context. The antigen remains undetermined. The data were obtained in a study of T cells after yellow fever vaccination. Overall study: Fractions low in cell number were prepared with SMART-Seq v4 Ultra Low Input. General observations from the study: Most clones from primary vaccination were detected again post-booster (roughly 96% CD4, 70% to 90% CD8). High-abundance clonotypes from the bulk population could contaminate FACS-sorted repertoires.

A process of 5'RACE template switching, which added a universal primer site and UMIs, was used to make TCR cDNA. TCRdb passed the 5' RACE reads through MiXCR, listing each CDR3 protein once. Of approximately 180,000 distinct CDR3 sequences in the sample, approximately 6.2% were seen once. V dropped 3 bases and J dropped 3 bases, with 8 bases sitting between them. CDR1 is SEHNR, CDR2 FQNEAQ, per germline (reference sequence). CDR3 size: 13 residues. The J gene is TRBJ1-1, the V gene TRBV7-9, with a possible D match to TRBD1 (5 bases). This TCR derives from a young man who received the YFV17D yellow fever vaccine. The sample here was CD4+ T cells sorted from PBMCs, taken on the day of the first yellow fever vaccination. CDR3 protein: CASSLTADTEAFF. CDR3 DNA: TGTGCCAGCAGCTTGACAGCGGACACTGAAGCTTTCTTT.